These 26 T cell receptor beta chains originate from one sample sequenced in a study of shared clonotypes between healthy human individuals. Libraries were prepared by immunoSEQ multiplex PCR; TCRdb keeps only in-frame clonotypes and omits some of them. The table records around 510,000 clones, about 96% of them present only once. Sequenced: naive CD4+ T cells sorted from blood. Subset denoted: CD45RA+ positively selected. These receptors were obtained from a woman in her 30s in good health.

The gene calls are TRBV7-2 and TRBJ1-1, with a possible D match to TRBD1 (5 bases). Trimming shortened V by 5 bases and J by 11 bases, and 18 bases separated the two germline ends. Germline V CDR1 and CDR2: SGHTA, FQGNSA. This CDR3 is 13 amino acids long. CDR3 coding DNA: TGTGCCAGCAGCCTGCTCGTCGAGGGGCAGGCTTTCTTT. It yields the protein CASSLLVEGQAFF.

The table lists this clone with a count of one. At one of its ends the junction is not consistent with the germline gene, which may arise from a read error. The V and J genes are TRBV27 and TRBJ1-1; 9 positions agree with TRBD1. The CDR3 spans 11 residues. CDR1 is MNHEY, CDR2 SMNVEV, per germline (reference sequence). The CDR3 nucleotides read TGTGCCAGCAGTTCCGCCCGACAGGGGGTATTT. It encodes CASSSARQGVF.

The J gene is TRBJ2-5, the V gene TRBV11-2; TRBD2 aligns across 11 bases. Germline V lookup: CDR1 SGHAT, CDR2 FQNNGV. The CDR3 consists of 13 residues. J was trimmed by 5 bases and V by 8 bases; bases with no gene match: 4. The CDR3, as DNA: TGTGCCAGCGTACTAGCGGGAGTTGAGACCCAGTACTTC. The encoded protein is CASVLAGVETQYF. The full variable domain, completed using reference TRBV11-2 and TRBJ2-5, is EAGVAQSPRYKIIEKRQSVAFWCNPISGHATLYWYQQILGQGPKLLIQFQNNGVVDDSQLPKDRFSAERLKGVDSTLKIQPAKLEDSAVYLCASVLAGVETQYFGPGTRLLVL.

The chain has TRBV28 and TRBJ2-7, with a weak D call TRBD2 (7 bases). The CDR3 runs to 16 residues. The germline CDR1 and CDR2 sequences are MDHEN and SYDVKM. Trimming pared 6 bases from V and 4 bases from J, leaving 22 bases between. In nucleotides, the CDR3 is TGTGCCAGCAGCTCATTCGCTGGGGGGGCGTTATACGAGCAGTACTTC. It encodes CASSSFAGGALYEQYF.

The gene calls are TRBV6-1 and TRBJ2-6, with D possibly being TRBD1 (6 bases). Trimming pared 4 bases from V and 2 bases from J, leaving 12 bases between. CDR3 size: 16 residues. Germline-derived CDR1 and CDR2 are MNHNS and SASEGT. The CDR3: CASSVNRVTGANVLTF. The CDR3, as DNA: TGTGCCAGCAGTGTAAACAGGGTCACTGGGGCCAACGTCCTGACTTTC.

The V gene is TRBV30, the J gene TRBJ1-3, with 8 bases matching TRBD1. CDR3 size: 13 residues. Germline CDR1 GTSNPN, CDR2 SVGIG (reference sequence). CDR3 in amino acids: CAHDRGPGNTIYF. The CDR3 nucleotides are TGTGCGCATGACAGGGGCCCTGGAAACACCATATATTTT.

The CDR3 reads CASSAPGQGAEQYF. DNA for the CDR3: TGTGCCAGCAGTGCCCCGGGACAGGGTGCCGAGCAGTACTTC. The rearrangement uses TRBV6-6 and TRBJ2-5; 9 nucleotides line up with TRBD1. The J call is doubtful: the DNA matches TRBJ2-7 better. The CDR3 is made up of 14 amino acids. The germline V gene has CDR1 MNHNY and CDR2 SVGAGI (reference sequence).

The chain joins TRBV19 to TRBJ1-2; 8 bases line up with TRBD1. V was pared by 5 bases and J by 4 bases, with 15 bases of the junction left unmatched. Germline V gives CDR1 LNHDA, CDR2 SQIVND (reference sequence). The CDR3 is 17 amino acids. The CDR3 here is CASSSGRTGSFGYGYTF. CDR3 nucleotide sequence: TGTGCCAGTAGTTCTGGAAGGACAGGGAGTTTTGGCTATGGCTACACCTTC.

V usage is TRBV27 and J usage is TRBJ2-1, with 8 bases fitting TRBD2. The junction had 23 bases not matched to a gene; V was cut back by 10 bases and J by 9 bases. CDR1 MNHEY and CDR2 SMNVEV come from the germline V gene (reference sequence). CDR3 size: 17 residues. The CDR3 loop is CATRGSGISTLLGEQFF. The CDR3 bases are TGTGCCACCCGGGGTAGCGGGATTTCAACGCTCCTTGGTGAGCAGTTCTTC.

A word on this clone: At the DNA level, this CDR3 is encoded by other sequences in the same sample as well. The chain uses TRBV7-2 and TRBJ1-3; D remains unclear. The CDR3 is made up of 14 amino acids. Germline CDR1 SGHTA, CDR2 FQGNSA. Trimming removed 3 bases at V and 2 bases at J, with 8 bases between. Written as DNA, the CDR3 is TGTGCCAGCAGCTTGGGGAGGGCTGGAAACACCATATATTTT. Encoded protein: CASSLGRAGNTIYF.

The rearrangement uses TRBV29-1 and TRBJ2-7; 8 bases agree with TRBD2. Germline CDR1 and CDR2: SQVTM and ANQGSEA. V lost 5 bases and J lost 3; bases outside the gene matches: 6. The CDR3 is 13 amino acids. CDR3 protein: CSVQAGVVYEQYF. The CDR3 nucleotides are TGCAGCGTTCAAGCGGGAGTGGTCTACGAGCAGTACTTC.

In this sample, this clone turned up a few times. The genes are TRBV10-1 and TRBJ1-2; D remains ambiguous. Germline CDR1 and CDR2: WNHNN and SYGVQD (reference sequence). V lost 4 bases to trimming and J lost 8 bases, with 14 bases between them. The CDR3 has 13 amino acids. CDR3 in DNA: TGCGCCAGCAGTGCCCGGGAGAGGGCCGGCTACACCTTC. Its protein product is CASSARERAGYTF.

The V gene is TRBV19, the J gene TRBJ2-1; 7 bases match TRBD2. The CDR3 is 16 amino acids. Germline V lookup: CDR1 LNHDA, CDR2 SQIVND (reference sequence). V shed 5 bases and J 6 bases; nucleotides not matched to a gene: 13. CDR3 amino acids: CASSFSRGGVRNEQFF. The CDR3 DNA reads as TGTGCCAGTAGTTTCTCCCGGGGAGGGGTCCGCAATGAGCAGTTCTTC.

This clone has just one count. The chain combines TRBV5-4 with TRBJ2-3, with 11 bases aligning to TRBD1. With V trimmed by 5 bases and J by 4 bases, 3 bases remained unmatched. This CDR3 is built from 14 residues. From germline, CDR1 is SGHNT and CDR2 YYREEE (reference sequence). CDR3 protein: CASSQGQGADTQYF. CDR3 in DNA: TGTGCCAGCAGTCAGGGACAGGGGGCAGATACGCAGTATTTT.

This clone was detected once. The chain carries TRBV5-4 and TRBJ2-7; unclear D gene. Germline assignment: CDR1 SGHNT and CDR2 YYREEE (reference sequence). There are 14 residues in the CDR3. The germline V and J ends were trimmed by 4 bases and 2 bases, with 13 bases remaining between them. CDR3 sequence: CASSKKGDPYEQYF. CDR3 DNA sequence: TGTGCCAGCAGCAAAAAAGGTGACCCCTACGAGCAGTACTTC.

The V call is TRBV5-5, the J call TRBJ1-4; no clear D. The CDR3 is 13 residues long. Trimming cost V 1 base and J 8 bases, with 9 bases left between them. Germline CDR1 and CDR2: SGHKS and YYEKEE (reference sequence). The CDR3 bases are TGTGCCAGCAGCTTGCTTTCCTCAGAAAAACTGTTTTTT. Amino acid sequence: CASSLLSSEKLFF. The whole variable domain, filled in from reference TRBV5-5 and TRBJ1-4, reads DAGVTQSPTHLIKTRGQQVTLRCSPISGHKSVSWYQQVLGQGPQFIFQYYEKEERGRGNFPDRFSARQFPNYSSELNVNALLLGDSALYLCASSLLSSEKLFFGSGTQLSVL.

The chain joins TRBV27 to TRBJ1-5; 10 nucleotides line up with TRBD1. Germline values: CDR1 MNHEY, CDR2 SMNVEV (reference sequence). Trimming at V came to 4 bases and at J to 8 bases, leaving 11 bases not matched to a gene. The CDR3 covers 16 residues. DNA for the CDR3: TGTGCCAGCAGTTCCGACTCCCGGGACAGGGGAGAGCCCCAGCATTTT. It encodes CASSSDSRDRGEPQHF.

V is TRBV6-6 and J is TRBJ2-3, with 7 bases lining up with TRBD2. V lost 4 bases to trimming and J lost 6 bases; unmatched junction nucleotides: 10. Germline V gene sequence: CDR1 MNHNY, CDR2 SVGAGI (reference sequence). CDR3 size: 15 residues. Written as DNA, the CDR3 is TGTGCCAGCAGTTTGGGAGGGAGGGTGGGGGATACGCAGTATTTT. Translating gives CASSLGGRVGDTQYF.

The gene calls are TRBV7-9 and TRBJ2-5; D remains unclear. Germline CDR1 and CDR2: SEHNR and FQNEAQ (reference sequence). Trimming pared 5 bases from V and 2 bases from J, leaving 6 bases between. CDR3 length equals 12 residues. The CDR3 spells CASSVHQETQYF. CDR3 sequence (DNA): TGTGCCAGCAGCGTACATCAAGAGACCCAGTACTTC.

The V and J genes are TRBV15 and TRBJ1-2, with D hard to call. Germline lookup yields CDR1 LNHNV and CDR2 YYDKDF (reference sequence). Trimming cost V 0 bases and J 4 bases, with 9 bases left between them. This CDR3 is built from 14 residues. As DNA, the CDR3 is TGTGCCACCAGCAGAGATGTCGAGGCCTATGGCTACACCTTC. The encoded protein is CATSRDVEAYGYTF.

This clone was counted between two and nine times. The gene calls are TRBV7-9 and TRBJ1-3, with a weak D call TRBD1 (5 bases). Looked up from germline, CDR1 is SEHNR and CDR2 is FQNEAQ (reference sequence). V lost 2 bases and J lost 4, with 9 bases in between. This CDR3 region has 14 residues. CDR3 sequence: CASSLSGSGNTIYF. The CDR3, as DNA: TGTGCCAGCAGCTTATCAGGGTCCGGAAACACCATATATTTT.

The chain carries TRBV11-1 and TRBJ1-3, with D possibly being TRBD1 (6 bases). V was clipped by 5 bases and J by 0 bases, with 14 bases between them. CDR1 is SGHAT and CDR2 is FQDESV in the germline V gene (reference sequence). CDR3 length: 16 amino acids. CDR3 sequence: CASSIRDTRSGNTIYF. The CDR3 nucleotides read TGTGCCAGCAGCATCCGGGACACCCGCTCTGGAAACACCATATATTTT. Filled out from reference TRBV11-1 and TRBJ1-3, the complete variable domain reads EAEVAQSPRYKITEKSQAVAFWCDPISGHATLYWYRQILGQGPELLVQFQDESVVDDSQLPKDRFSAERLKGVDSTLKIQPAELGDSAMYLCASSIRDTRSGNTIYFGEGSWLTVV.

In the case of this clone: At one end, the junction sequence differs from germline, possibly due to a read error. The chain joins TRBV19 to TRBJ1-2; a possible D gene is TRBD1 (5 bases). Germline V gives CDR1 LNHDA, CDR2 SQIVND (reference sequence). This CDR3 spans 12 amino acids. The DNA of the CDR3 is TGTGCCAGTAGTCGGGACCTCTATAGCTACACCTTC. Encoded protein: CASSRDLYSYTF.

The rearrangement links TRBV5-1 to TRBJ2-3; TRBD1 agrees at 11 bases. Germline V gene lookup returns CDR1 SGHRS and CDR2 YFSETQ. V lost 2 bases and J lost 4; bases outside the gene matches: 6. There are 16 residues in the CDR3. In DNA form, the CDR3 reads TGCGCCAGCAGCTTCGGACAGGGGGCGCTCGCAGATACGCAGTATTTT. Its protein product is CASSFGQGALADTQYF.

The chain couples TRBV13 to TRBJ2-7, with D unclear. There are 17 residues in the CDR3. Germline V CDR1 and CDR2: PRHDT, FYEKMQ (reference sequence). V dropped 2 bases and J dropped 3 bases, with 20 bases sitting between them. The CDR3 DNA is TGTGCCAGCAGCTTATACACCCGACATAGCCAGCACTACGAGCAGTACTTC. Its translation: CASSLYTRHSQHYEQYF.

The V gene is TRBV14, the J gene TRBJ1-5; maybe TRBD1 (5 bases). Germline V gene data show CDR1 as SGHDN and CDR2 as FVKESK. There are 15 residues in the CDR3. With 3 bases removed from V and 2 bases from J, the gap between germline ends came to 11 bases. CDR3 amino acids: CASSHPLGGNQPQHF. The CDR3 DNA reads TGTGCCAGCAGCCACCCCTTAGGGGGCAATCAGCCCCAGCATTTT. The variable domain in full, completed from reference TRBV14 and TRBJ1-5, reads EAGVTQFPSHSVIEKGQTVTLRCDPISGHDNLYWYRRVMGKEIKFLLHFVKESKQDESGMPNNRFLAERTGGTYSTLKVQPAELEDSGVYFCASSHPLGGNQPQHFGDGTRLSIL.